This T cell receptor beta chain is from a study of cytomegalovirus exposure and HLA in healthy donors. The CDR3 runs to 11 residues. Trimming pared 6 bases from V and 12 bases from J, leaving 12 bases between. Per the germline V gene, CDR1 is SGHDN and CDR2 is FVKESK. PCR used 60 Vbeta primers and 13 Jbeta primers. TCRdb's copy holds only in-frame clones and misses some; the assay was immunoSEQ multiplex PCR. Of about 94,000 clones listed, 65% to 80% are singletons. The chain employs TRBV14 and TRBJ2-1; D gene ambiguous. The sequence was obtained from a man in his forties in good health and CMV-seropositive. Source material: PBMCs. The CDR3 region has the DNA TGTGCCAGCAGAGGCACTGCGGCGCAGTTCTTC. Translation: CASRGTAAQFF.